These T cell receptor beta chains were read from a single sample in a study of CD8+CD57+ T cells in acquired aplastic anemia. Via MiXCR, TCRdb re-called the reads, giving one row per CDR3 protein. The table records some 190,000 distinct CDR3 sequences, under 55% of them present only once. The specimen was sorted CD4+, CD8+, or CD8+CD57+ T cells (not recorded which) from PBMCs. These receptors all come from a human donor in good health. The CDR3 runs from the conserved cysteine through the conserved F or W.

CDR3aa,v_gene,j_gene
CASSLKSRSDTQYF,TRBV7-3,TRBJ2-3
CASSQAKTTTDTQYF,TRBV3-1,TRBJ2-3
CASSPGTGFNEKLFF,TRBV14,TRBJ1-4
CSATPGQQNTEAFF,TRBV20-1,TRBJ1-1
CASSLEGGGSKTQYF,TRBV7-2,TRBJ2-5
CASSAQTVTGELFF,TRBV9,TRBJ2-2
CSARDPERTPYNEQFF,TRBV20-1,TRBJ2-1
CASSETGTGGTEAFF,TRBV2,TRBJ1-1
CSAIRGPRDTEAFF,TRBV20-1,TRBJ1-1
CASSKRRQPNYGYAF,TRBV2,TRBJ1-2
CASGFSGGSSDGYTF,TRBV12-5,TRBJ1-2
CASNPDRYEQYF,TRBV6-5,TRBJ2-7
CASSGQGTDTQYF,TRBV6-1,TRBJ2-3
CSAGAGHTDTQYF,TRBV20-1,TRBJ2-3
CAISARGPYNEQFF,TRBV10-3,TRBJ2-1
CASSLGGTAAHEQYF,TRBV27,TRBJ2-7
CAITPGTDNNEQYF,TRBV10-3,TRBJ2-7
CAIREGQIYTEAFF,TRBV10-3,TRBJ1-1
CASIRETPNTEAFF,TRBV2,TRBJ1-1
CASTRFYEQYF,TRBV2,TRBJ2-7
CSARDRTLAVTDTQYF,TRBV20-1,TRBJ2-3